This T cell receptor (beta chain) was retrieved from a study of blood T cell repertoires in COVID-19. Either two negative PCRs, clearance, or symptom resolution qualified Cohort 3 donors as recovered. The germline V gene encodes CDR1 MDHEN and CDR2 SYDVKM. The CDR3 loop spans 16 amino acids. Germline trimming cut 3 bases from V and 6 bases from J; bases unmatched to any gene: 7. In the source study's methods: Nucleated cell number was recorded as an estimate derived from reference gene primer amplification. Sequenced by immunoSEQ multiplex PCR; TCRdb stores in-frame clones only, minus some. V, J and clone size derive from that table, while D and trimming were established from the DNA sequence. The data hold roughly 150,000 clones, with roughly 80% observed a single time.

Sequenced input: PBMCs or T cells enriched from blood (not recorded which). The TCR was taken from a woman aged 45-59 years who had recovered from COVID-19. The chain combines TRBV28 with TRBJ1-5, with 11 bases lining up with TRBD1. CDR3 amino acids: CASSLPGQGASQPQHF. CDR3 coding DNA: TGTGCCAGCAGTTTGCCCGGACAGGGGGCGAGTCAGCCCCAGCATTTT.